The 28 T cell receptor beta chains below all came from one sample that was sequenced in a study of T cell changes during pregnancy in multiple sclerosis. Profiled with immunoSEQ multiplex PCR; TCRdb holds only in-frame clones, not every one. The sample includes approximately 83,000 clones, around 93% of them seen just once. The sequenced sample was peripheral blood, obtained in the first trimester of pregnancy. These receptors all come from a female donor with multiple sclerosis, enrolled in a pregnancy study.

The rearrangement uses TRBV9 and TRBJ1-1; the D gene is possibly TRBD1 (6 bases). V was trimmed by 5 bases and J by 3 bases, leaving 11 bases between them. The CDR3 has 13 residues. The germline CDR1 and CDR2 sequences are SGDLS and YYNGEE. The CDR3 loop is CASRKDSYTEAFF. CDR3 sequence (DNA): TGTGCCAGCAGAAAGGACAGTTACACTGAAGCTTTCTTT.

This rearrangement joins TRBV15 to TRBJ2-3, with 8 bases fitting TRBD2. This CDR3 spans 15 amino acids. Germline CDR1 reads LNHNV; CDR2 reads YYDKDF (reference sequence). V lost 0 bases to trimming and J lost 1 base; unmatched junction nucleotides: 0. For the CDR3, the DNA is TGTGCCACCAGCAGAGAGCGGGGGGGCACAGATACGCAGTATTTT. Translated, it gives CATSRERGGTDTQYF. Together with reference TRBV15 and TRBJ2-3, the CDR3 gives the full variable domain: DAMVIQNPRYQVTQFGKPVTLSCSQTLNHNVMYWYQQKSSQAPKLLFHYYDKDFNNEADTPDNFQSRRPNTSFCFLDIRSPGLGDTAMYLCATSRERGGTDTQYFGPGTRLTVL.

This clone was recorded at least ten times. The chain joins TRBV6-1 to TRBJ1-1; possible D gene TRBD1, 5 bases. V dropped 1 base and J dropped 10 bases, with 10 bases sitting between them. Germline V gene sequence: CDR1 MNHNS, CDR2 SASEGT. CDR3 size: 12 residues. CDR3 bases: TGTGCCAGCAGTGAAGATGTGGGGGGAGCTTTCTTT. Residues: CASSEDVGGAFF.

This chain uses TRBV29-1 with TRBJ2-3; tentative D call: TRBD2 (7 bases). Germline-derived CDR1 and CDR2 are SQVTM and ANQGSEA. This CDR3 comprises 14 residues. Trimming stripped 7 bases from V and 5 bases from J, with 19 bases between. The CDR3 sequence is CSGRGSGGLDTQYF. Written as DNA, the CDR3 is TGCAGCGGGCGGGGCTCGGGGGGCCTAGATACGCAGTATTTT.

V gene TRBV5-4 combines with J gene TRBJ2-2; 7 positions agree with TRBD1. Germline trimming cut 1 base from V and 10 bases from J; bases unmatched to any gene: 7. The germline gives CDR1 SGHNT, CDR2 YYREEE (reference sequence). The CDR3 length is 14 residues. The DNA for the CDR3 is TGTGCCAGCAGCTTGCGACAGGGTCCCGCGGAGCTGTTTTTT. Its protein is CASSLRQGPAELFF.

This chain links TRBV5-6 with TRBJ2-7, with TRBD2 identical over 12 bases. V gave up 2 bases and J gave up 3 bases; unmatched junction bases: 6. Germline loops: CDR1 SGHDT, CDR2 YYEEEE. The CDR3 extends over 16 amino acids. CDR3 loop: CASSFGLAGSHYEQYF. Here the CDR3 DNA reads TGTGCCAGCAGCTTCGGACTAGCGGGGTCTCACTACGAGCAGTACTTC.

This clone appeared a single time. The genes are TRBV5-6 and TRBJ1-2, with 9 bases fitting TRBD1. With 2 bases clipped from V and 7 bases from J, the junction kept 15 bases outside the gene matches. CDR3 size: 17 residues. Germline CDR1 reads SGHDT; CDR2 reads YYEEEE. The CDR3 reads CASSFVTGGPIYGGYTF. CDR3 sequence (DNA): TGTGCCAGCAGCTTCGTGACAGGGGGGCCCATCTATGGTGGCTACACCTTC.

CDR3 in DNA: TGTGCCAGCAGTTTATGGCGGGGGAAGGACAATGAGCAGTTCTTC. It yields the protein CASSLWRGKDNEQFF. V is TRBV27 and J is TRBJ2-1, with 7 bases that match TRBD2. The CDR3 is made up of 15 amino acids. Germline-derived CDR1 and CDR2 are MNHEY and SMNVEV (reference sequence). J lost 5 bases, V lost 1 base, and 5 bases had no gene match.

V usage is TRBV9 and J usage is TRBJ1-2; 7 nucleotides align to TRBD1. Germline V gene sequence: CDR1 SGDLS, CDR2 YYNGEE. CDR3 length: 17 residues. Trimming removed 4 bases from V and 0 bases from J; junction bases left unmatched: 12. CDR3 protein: CASSPRDSWDPNYGYTF. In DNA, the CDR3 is TGTGCCAGCAGCCCGCGGGACAGTTGGGACCCTAACTATGGCTACACCTTC.

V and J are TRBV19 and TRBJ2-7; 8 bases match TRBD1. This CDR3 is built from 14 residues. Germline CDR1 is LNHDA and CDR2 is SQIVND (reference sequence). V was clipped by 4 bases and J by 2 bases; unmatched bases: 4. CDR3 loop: CASSTRTGTYEQYF. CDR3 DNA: TGTGCCAGTAGTACTAGGACAGGGACCTACGAGCAGTACTTC.

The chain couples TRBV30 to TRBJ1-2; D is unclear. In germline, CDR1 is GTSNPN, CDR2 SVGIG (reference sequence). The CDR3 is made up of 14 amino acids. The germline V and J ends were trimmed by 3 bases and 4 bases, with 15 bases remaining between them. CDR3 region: CAWRKTDGPYGYTF. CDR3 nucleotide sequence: TGTGCCTGGAGGAAGACTGACGGCCCCTATGGCTACACCTTC.

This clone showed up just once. CDR3 loop: CASSDTSGGADTQYF. DNA of the CDR3: TGTGCCAGCAGTGACACTAGCGGGGGGGCAGATACGCAGTATTTT. The chain recombines TRBV6-4 with TRBJ2-3; TRBD2 matches at 13 bases. V shed 2 bases and J 4 bases; nucleotides not matched to a gene: 0. From germline, CDR1 is MRHNA and CDR2 SNTAGT. This CDR3 contains 15 residues.

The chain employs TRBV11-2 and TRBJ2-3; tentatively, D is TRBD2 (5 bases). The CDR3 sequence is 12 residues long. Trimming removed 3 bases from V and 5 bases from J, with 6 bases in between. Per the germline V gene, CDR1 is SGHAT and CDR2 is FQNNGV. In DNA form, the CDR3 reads TGTGCCAGCAGCTTTGAGGGAGATACGCAGTATTTT. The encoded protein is CASSFEGDTQYF.

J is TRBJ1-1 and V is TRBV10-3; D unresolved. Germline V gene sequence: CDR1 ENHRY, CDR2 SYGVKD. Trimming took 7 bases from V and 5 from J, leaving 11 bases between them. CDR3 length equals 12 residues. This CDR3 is CAIKEVGTEAFF. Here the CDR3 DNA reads TGTGCCATCAAGGAGGTAGGGACTGAAGCTTTCTTT.

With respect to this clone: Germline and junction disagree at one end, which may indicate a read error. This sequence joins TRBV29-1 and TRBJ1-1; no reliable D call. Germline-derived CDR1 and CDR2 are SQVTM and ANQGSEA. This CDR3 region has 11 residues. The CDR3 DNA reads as TGCAGCGTTGATGTATCCGCCTCGGGTGTCTTT. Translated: CSVDVSASGVF.

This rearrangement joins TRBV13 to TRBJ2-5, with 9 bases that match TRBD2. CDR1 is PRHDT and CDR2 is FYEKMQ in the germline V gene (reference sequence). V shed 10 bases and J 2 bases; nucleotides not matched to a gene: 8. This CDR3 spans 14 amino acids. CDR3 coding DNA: TGTGCCACCCAGCGGGGGGTAGGACAAGAGACCCAGTACTTC. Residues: CATQRGVGQETQYF.

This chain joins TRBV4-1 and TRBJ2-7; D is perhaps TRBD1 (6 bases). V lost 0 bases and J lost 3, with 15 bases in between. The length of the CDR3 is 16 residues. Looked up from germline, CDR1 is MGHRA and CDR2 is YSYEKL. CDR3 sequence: CASSQDHAQGSYEQYF. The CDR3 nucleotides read TGCGCCAGCAGCCAAGACCACGCTCAGGGGAGCTACGAGCAGTACTTC.

This CDR3 reads CASTTRASYEQYF. DNA for the CDR3: TGTGCCAGCACCACGCGAGCATCCTACGAGCAGTACTTC. The chain links TRBV6-5 to TRBJ2-7; D unresolved. Trimming pared 7 bases from V and 1 base from J, leaving 11 bases between. The CDR3 is made up of 13 amino acids. Germline V lookup: CDR1 MNHEY, CDR2 SVGAGI.

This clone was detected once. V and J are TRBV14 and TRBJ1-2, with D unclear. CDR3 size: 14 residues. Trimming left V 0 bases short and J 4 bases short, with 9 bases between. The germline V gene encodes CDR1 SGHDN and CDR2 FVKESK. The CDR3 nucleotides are TGTGCCAGCAGCCAAGATTCGCGGCCCTATGGCTACACCTTC. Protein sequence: CASSQDSRPYGYTF.

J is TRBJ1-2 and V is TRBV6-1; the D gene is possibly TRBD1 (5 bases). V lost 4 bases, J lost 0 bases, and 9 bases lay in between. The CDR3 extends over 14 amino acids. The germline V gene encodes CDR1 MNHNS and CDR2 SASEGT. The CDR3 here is CASSVTEANYGYTF. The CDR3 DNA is TGTGCCAGCAGTGTGACAGAAGCTAACTATGGCTACACCTTC.

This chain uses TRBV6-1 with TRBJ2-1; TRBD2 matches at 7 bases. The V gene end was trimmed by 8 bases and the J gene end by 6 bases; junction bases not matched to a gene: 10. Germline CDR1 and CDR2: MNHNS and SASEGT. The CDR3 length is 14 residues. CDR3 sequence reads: CASQSGDEGNEQFF. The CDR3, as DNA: TGTGCCAGCCAGAGCGGGGACGAGGGCAATGAGCAGTTCTTC.

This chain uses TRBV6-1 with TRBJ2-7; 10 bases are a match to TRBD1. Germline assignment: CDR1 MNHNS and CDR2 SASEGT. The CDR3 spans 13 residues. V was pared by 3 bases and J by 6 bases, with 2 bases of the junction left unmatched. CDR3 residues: CASSDGTGVEQYF. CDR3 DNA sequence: TGTGCCAGCAGTGACGGGACAGGGGTCGAGCAGTACTTC.

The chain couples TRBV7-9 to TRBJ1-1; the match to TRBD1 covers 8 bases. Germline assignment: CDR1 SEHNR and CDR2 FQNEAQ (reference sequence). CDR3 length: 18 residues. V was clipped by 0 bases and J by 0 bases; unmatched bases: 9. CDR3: CASSLAAGGTGLNTEAFF. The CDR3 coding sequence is TGTGCCAGCAGCTTAGCCGCAGGGGGCACAGGGCTGAACACTGAAGCTTTCTTT.

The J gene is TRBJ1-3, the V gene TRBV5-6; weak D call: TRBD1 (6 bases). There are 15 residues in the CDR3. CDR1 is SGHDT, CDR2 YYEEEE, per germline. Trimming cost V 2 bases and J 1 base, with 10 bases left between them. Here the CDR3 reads CASSLTGFSGNTIYF. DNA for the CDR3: TGTGCCAGCAGCTTAACAGGGTTTTCTGGAAACACCATATATTTT.

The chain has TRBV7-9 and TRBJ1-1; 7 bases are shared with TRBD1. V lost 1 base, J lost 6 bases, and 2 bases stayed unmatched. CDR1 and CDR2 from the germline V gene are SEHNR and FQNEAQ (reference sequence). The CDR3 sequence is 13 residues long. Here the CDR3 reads CASSLGGTAEAFF. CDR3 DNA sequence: TGTGCCAGCAGCTTAGGGGGGACAGCTGAAGCTTTCTTT.

CDR3 DNA: TGTGCCAGCAGTTACTCCGACACTGAAGCTTTCTTT. Translated: CASSYSDTEAFF. The rearrangement uses TRBV6-5 and TRBJ1-1; D ambiguous. Germline-derived CDR1 and CDR2 are MNHEY and SVGAGI. The CDR3 is 12 amino acids. V dropped 0 bases and J dropped 3 bases, with 2 bases sitting between them.

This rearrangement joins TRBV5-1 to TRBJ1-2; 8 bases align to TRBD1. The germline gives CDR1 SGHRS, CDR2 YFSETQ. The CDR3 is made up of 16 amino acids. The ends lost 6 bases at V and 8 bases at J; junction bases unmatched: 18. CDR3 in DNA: TGCGCCAGCACCTACTCCCTTCCGGACAGGGCGGACGGCTACACCTTC. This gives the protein CASTYSLPDRADGYTF.

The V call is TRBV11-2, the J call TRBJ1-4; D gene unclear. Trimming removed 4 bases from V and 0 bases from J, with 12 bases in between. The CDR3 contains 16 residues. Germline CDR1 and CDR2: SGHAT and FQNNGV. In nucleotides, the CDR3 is TGTGCCAGCAGCTCCCCTGAGATCACAACTAATGAAAAACTGTTTTTT. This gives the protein CASSSPEITTNEKLFF.